Listed below are T cell receptor beta chains from one sample, sequenced in a study of PD-1 blockade in mismatch repair-deficient tumors. Sequencing was performed with immunoSEQ multiplex PCR; in TCRdb, only in-frame clones are kept and a portion is missing. The repertoire has tens of thousands of clones, over 70% of them found once; the top ten carry roughly 2.7%. The source was peripheral blood, collected 12 weeks after starting pembrolizumab. These receptors came from an adult with mismatch repair-deficient cancer. Each CDR3 is given with its conserved first and last residue. D genes are given only for firm matches. Where a row states a size, it is once, few, many or the class of an expanded clone; other rows omit it.

V	size	J	D	CDR3	DNA
TRBV25-1	few	TRBJ1-2	TRBD1	CASSGQGAVGYTF	TGTGCCAGCAGTGGACAGGGGGCTGTTGGCTACACCTTC
TRBV6-5	NA	TRBJ1-1	TRBD1	CASSYTGQLNTEAFF	TGTGCCAGCAGTTACACGGGACAGCTAAACACTGAAGCTTTCTTT
TRBV5-1	NA	TRBJ1-1	NA	CASSAGTNTEAFF	TGCGCCAGCAGCGCCGGGACGAACACTGAAGCTTTCTTT
TRBV27	NA	TRBJ2-7	TRBD2	CASSSSAGGPGEQYF	TGTGCCAGCAGCTCCTCAGCGGGAGGGCCGGGGGAGCAGTACTTC
TRBV7-3	NA	TRBJ2-3	TRBD2	CASSPGTSSTDTQYF	TGTGCCAGCAGCCCAGGGACTAGCTCCACAGATACGCAGTATTTT
TRBV2	NA	TRBJ2-1	TRBD1	CASSELFRDSNEQFF	TGTGCCAGCAGTGAATTGTTCCGGGACAGCAATGAGCAGTTCTTC
TRBV2	NA	TRBJ2-1	NA	CASQGAGGAVKQFF	TGTGCCAGTCAGGGGGCGGGAGGGGCTGTTAAGCAGTTCTTC
TRBV9	few	TRBJ2-2	NA	CASSVAGRRGGPTGELFF	TGTGCCAGCAGCGTAGCGGGGAGGAGGGGTGGGCCCACCGGGGAGCTGTTTTTT
TRBV28	once	TRBJ1-3	NA	CASTFGSSGNTIYF	TGTGCCAGCACCTTTGGCAGCTCTGGAAACACCATATATTTT
TRBV7-8	NA	TRBJ2-1	NA	CASRLKTSSYNEQFF	TGTGCCAGCCGCCTTAAGACTAGCTCCTACAATGAGCAGTTCTTC
TRBV2	NA	TRBJ2-1	NA	CASSGGTDSYNEQFF	TGTGCCAGCAGTGGAGGGACTGACTCCTACAATGAGCAGTTCTTC
TRBV4-1	few	TRBJ1-4	NA	CASSQDGGTNEKLFF	TGCGCCAGCAGCCAAGATGGGGGGACTAATGAAAAACTGTTTTTT
TRBV11-2	NA	TRBJ2-1	TRBD2	CASRVTNVAGPYNEQFF	TGTGCCAGCAGGGTAACCAACGTAGCGGGCCCCTACAATGAGCAGTTCTTC
TRBV6-6	NA	TRBJ1-2	NA	CASSSGGKGGYTF	TGTGCCAGCAGTTCCGGGGGGAAAGGTGGCTACACCTTC
TRBV6-5	NA	TRBJ1-5	NA	CASTAAHNQPQHF	TGTGCCAGCACGGCAGCGCACAATCAGCCCCAGCATTTT
TRBV11-2	NA	TRBJ1-5	NA	CASSLVGVNQPQHF	TGTGCCAGCAGCTTAGTGGGGGTCAATCAGCCCCAGCATTTT
TRBV10-3	few	TRBJ2-7	NA	CAISPDEQYF	TGTGCCATCAGCCCAGACGAGCAGTACTTC
TRBV15	NA	TRBJ1-1	NA	CATSRDRGGHTEAFF	TGTGCCACCAGCAGAGACAGAGGGGGTCACACTGAAGCTTTCTTT
TRBV7-9	NA	TRBJ1-1	NA	CASSLGVPWSEAFF	TGTGCCAGCAGCTTAGGAGTTCCCTGGAGTGAAGCTTTCTTT
TRBV2	once	TRBJ2-5	NA	CASMLWASHQETQYF	TGTGCCAGCATGTTATGGGCTAGCCACCAAGAGACCCAGTACTTC
TRBV7-7	NA	TRBJ2-7	TRBD1	CASSFRDRGYEQYF	TGTGCTAGCAGCTTCCGGGACAGGGGATACGAGCAGTACTTC
TRBV10-3	NA	TRBJ2-5	NA	CAISERGGIGETQYF	TGTGCCATCAGTGAAAGGGGAGGCATAGGGGAGACCCAGTACTTC
TRBV5-6	NA	TRBJ1-3	NA	CASSLAGSSGNTIYF	TGTGCCAGCAGCTTGGCTGGAAGCTCTGGAAACACCATATATTTT
TRBV19	NA	TRBJ1-2	TRBD1	CASSPDRGGYTF	TGTGCCAGTAGTCCGGACAGGGGTGGCTACACCTTC
TRBV7-2	NA	TRBJ2-1	TRBD2	CASSLTGTSRQNEQFF	TGTGCCAGCAGTCTGACCGGGACTAGCCGTCAAAATGAGCAGTTCTTC
TRBV20-1	NA	TRBJ2-5	NA	CSASREETQYF	TGCAGTGCTAGCAGGGAAGAGACCCAGTACTTC
TRBV6-1	NA	TRBJ1-5	TRBD1	CASSGGTGGRGYQPQHF	TGTGCCAGCAGTGGGGGGACAGGGGGAAGAGGCTATCAGCCCCAGCATTTT
TRBV2	NA	TRBJ2-3	NA	CASSRTQGIGSDTQYF	TGTGCCAGCAGTCGTACTCAGGGGATTGGTTCAGATACGCAGTATTTT
TRBV5-1	NA	TRBJ2-7	TRBD1	CASSATGDYEQYF	TGCGCCAGCAGCGCGACAGGGGACTACGAGCAGTACTTC
TRBV27	NA	TRBJ2-1	NA	CASSLGFQWNEQFF	TGTGCCAGCAGTCTGGGTTTCCAGTGGAATGAGCAGTTCTTC
TRBV6-6	NA	TRBJ2-5	NA	CASSQDLNSMSQYF	TGTGCCAGCAGTCAAGACTTGAACTCGATGTCCCAGTACTTC
TRBV27	NA	TRBJ2-1	TRBD2	CASSFLREGNHEQFF	TGTGCCAGCAGTTTTCTGCGGGAGGGTAACCATGAGCAGTTCTTC
TRBV28	NA	TRBJ2-7	TRBD2	CASSSSPGLGSSSYEQYF	TGTGCCAGCAGTTCTTCACCCGGACTAGGGTCGAGCTCCTACGAGCAGTACTTC
TRBV6-6	NA	TRBJ2-7	TRBD2	CASSTGLGEQYF	TGTGCCAGCAGTACGGGACTAGGCGAGCAGTACTTC
TRBV5-1	few	TRBJ1-2	NA	CASSQGPSNYGYTF	TGCGCCAGCAGCCAGGGACCTTCTAACTATGGCTACACCTTC
TRBV7-3	NA	TRBJ2-1	NA	CASSRSGSANEQFF	TGTGCCAGCAGTAGGAGCGGGTCGGCCAATGAGCAGTTCTTC
TRBV9	NA	TRBJ2-7	NA	CASSEEGTGDYEQYF	TGTGCCAGCAGCGAGGAGGGTACGGGAGACTACGAGCAGTACTTC
TRBV5-4	NA	TRBJ2-3	TRBD2	CASRLGLAEGGSTDTQYF	TGTGCCAGCAGGTTGGGACTAGCGGAAGGAGGGAGCACAGATACGCAGTATTTT
TRBV6-5	NA	TRBJ1-5	NA	CASSSRGNQPQHF	TGTGCCAGCTCCTCGCGGGGGAATCAGCCCCAGCATTTT
TRBV29-1	NA	TRBJ2-7	NA	CSVSGVDGRATYEQYF	TGCAGCGTTTCGGGCGTGGACGGCAGAGCTACCTACGAGCAGTACTTC